The entry that follows covers one T cell receptor (beta chain) sequence. The data belong to a study of OX40 agonist ivuxolimab in advanced cancers. Study-wide background: Ivuxolimab, an agonist antibody against OX40 (CD134), was given to patients.

The protocol was immunoSEQ multiplex PCR, while the TCRdb copy is restricted to in-frame clones and leaves out a portion. The sample yields 45,000 to 60,000 clones, about 86% seen once. At baseline, cycle 4 day 1, and cycle 7 day 1, blood was sampled. V lost 6 bases to trimming and J lost 0 bases, with 5 bases between them. CDR1 and CDR2 from the germline V gene are MNHEY and SMNVEV (reference sequence). This CDR3 contains 13 residues. Sequencing was performed on CD4+ or CD8+ T cells sorted from blood, taken in a trial of the OX40 agonist ivuxolimab. This chain connects TRBV27 to TRBJ1-4; D is ambiguous. The sequence was collected from an adult with an advanced solid tumor such as melanoma, head and neck, liver or kidney cancer. CDR3 loop: CASRRATNEKLFF. The CDR3 DNA follows: TGTGCCAGCAGGCGGGCAACTAATGAAAAACTGTTTTTT.